The 26 T cell receptor beta chains below all came from one sample that was sequenced in a study of cytomegalovirus exposure and HLA in healthy donors. Data came from immunoSEQ multiplex PCR; TCRdb stores just in-frame clones and leaves some out. The sample includes fewer than 200,000 clones, 86% of them seen just once. Material for sequencing was PBMCs. The source of these receptors is a young man in good health and CMV-seropositive.

This clone turned up a few times. The V and J genes are TRBV11-3 and TRBJ1-1; D is unclear. In germline, CDR1 is SGHNT, CDR2 YENEEA. V was pared by 5 bases and J by 6 bases, with 10 bases between. The CDR3 is made up of 12 amino acids. CDR3 bases: TGTGCCAGCAGCCAGCGGACTTCTGAAGCTTTCTTT. It specifies CASSQRTSEAFF.

V usage is TRBV27 and J usage is TRBJ2-5; perhaps D is TRBD1 or TRBD2 (5 bases each). The germline V gene has CDR1 MNHEY and CDR2 SMNVEV (reference sequence). V was shortened by 6 bases and J by 10 bases, with 27 bases between the two germline ends. The CDR3 spans 16 residues. In nucleotides, the CDR3 is TGTGCCAGCAGCCCCCCATACCCGGGACGCCGTGTGTTCCAGTACTTC. Translation: CASSPPYPGRRVFQYF.

This chain uses TRBV7-2 with TRBJ1-1; no clear D. Germline V gene data show CDR1 as SGHTA and CDR2 as FQGNSA. V gave up 1 base and J gave up 6 bases, with 12 bases separating them. This CDR3 is built from 14 residues. CDR3 bases: TGTGCCAGCAGCTTAGTAGAGCGTCTGGCTGAAGCTTTCTTT. Translated: CASSLVERLAEAFF.

This chain connects TRBV7-3 to TRBJ2-3; 8 bases agree with TRBD1. Germline values: CDR1 SGHTA, CDR2 FQGTGA. This CDR3 comprises 15 residues. V was clipped by 4 bases and J by 1 base; unmatched bases: 4. The CDR3 DNA is TGTGCCAGCAGCTCGGACAGGGACGGCACAGATACGCAGTATTTT. Translation: CASSSDRDGTDTQYF.

DNA for the CDR3: TGTGCCAGTAGTATAGTCTTGGGACAGGCGAACTATGGCTACACCTTC. This encodes CASSIVLGQANYGYTF. The chain recombines TRBV19 with TRBJ1-2; 8 bases are shared with TRBD1. From germline, CDR1 is LNHDA and CDR2 SQIVND (reference sequence). The trim removed 1 base at V and 2 bases at J, leaving 6 bases unmatched. The CDR3 spans 16 residues.

The chain is built from TRBV14 and TRBJ2-4, with 10 bases that match TRBD1. The junction had 8 bases not matched to a gene; V was cut back by 6 bases and J by 9 bases. The CDR3 consists of 14 residues. Germline V gene data show CDR1 as SGHDN and CDR2 as FVKESK. CDR3 region: CASSPRQGAGIQYF. In DNA, the CDR3 is TGTGCCAGCAGTCCGCGACAGGGGGCGGGCATTCAGTACTTC.

V gene TRBV5-1 combines with J gene TRBJ2-7, with 7 bases identical to TRBD2. Per germline, CDR1 SGHRS and CDR2 YFSETQ. V lost 3 bases to trimming and J lost 5 bases; unmatched junction nucleotides: 11. This CDR3 contains 15 residues. CDR3 in amino acids: CASSWVLAARNEQYF. Here the CDR3 DNA reads TGCGCCAGCAGCTGGGTCCTAGCGGCGAGAAACGAGCAGTACTTC.

The genes are TRBV28 and TRBJ1-4; D gene ambiguous. The CDR3 spans 16 residues. Germline V lookup: CDR1 MDHEN, CDR2 SYDVKM. V was trimmed by 2 bases and J by 0 bases, leaving 10 bases between them. CDR3 DNA: TGTGCCAGCAGTTTACCCCGACACTCAACTAATGAAAAACTGTTTTTT. This codes for CASSLPRHSTNEKLFF.

This chain joins TRBV7-2 and TRBJ2-7; D call uncertain. The germline V and J ends were trimmed by 1 base and 0 bases, with 4 bases remaining between them. The CDR3 spans 13 residues. Germline V gene data show CDR1 as SGHTA and CDR2 as FQGNSA. CDR3 DNA: TGTGCCAGCAGCTTAGGGGACTCCTACGAGCAGTACTTC. Its translation: CASSLGDSYEQYF.

The gene calls are TRBV18 and TRBJ2-3, with 11 bases identical to TRBD1. Germline V gene sequence: CDR1 KGHSH, CDR2 LQKENI. The V gene end was trimmed by 7 bases and the J gene end by 4 bases; junction bases not matched to a gene: 1. The CDR3 has 13 amino acids. The CDR3 sequence is CASWTGGADTQYF. The CDR3 nucleotides read TGTGCCAGCTGGACAGGGGGCGCAGATACGCAGTATTTT.

The CDR3 bases are TGTGCCAGCAGTGAAGCACGGGACAGGCTCTCCTACGAGCAGTACTTC. Translated: CASSEARDRLSYEQYF. The V call is TRBV6-1, the J call TRBJ2-7; 8 bases match TRBD1. Germline V CDR1 and CDR2: MNHNS, SASEGT. J gave up 0 bases and V 0 bases, and 4 bases lay outside the gene matches. The CDR3 spans 16 residues.

In its sample, this clone was seen once. The chain employs TRBV27 and TRBJ1-2; D is unclear. The germline CDR1 and CDR2 sequences are MNHEY and SMNVEV (reference sequence). The CDR3 spans 15 residues. Trimming left V 7 bases short and J 2 bases short, with 17 bases between. The CDR3 DNA sequence: TGTGCCAGCACCCCGAGCGGAGGCAGGAACTATGGCTACACCTTC. This translates into CASTPSGGRNYGYTF.

The CDR3 loop reads CASGGPISGYTF. The CDR3 coding sequence is TGTGCCAGCGGGGGACCGATATCTGGCTACACCTTC. This chain uses TRBV6-5 with TRBJ1-2, with D perhaps matching TRBD1 (5 bases). Germline CDR1 and CDR2: MNHEY and SVGAGI. V was cut by 8 bases and J by 7 bases, with 14 bases left in between. The CDR3 contains 12 residues.

The V call is TRBV9, the J call TRBJ2-1; 11 nucleotides align to TRBD2. J was trimmed by 4 bases and V by 3 bases; bases with no gene match: 3. In germline, CDR1 is SGDLS, CDR2 YYNGEE. The CDR3 has 15 amino acids. The CDR3 reads CASSAPSGGYNEQFF. For the CDR3, the DNA is TGTGCCAGCAGCGCCCCTAGCGGGGGGTACAATGAGCAGTTCTTC.

The CDR3 sequence is CASSNDRYEQYF. Here the CDR3 DNA reads TGTGCCAGCAGTAACGACAGGTACGAGCAGTACTTC. V usage is TRBV6-6 and J usage is TRBJ2-7; weak D call: TRBD1 (6 bases). The V end was cut by 5 bases, the J end by 4 bases, with 9 bases between. Germline V gene data show CDR1 as MNHNY and CDR2 as SVGAGI (reference sequence). CDR3 length: 12 amino acids.

The chain uses TRBV13 and TRBJ2-7; weak D call: TRBD2 (6 bases). Germline V gene sequence: CDR1 PRHDT, CDR2 FYEKMQ (reference sequence). V was cut by 0 bases and J by 5 bases, with 14 bases left in between. The CDR3 consists of 15 residues. The CDR3 sequence: CASSLGRGDRDEQYF. DNA for the CDR3: TGTGCCAGCAGCTTAGGCCGCGGGGACCGGGACGAGCAGTACTTC.

The J gene is TRBJ2-7, the V gene TRBV29-1, with 15 bases identical to TRBD2. Germline V lookup: CDR1 SQVTM, CDR2 ANQGSEA. J gave up 1 base and V 4 bases, and 5 bases lay outside the gene matches. This CDR3 has 16 residues. DNA of the CDR3: TGCAGCGTTGCAGGGACTAGCGGGAGGCGTTCCTACGAGCAGTACTTC. This sequence encodes CSVAGTSGRRSYEQYF.

The chain is built from TRBV29-1 and TRBJ2-1; 12 nucleotides agree with TRBD2. Looked up from germline, CDR1 is SQVTM and CDR2 is ANQGSEA. V shed 5 bases and J 6 bases; nucleotides not matched to a gene: 8. The CDR3 length is 15 residues. CDR3 nucleotides: TGCAGCGTTCGATATAGACTAGCGGGAGTCAATGAGCAGTTCTTC. Its protein is CSVRYRLAGVNEQFF.

In this sample, this clone turned up a few times. The gene calls are TRBV27 and TRBJ2-7, with a tentative D call TRBD1 (5 bases). This CDR3 has 12 residues. CDR1 MNHEY and CDR2 SMNVEV come from the germline V gene (reference sequence). V was shortened by 8 bases and J by 3 bases, with 11 bases between the two germline ends. The CDR3 loop is CASRKTVYEQYF. The CDR3 nucleotides read TGTGCCAGCCGGAAGACAGTCTACGAGCAGTACTTC.

The chain is built from TRBV4-3 and TRBJ1-1; TRBD1 is a possible D gene (6 bases). Trimming took 2 bases from V and 4 from J, leaving 14 bases between them. The germline CDR1 and CDR2 sequences are LGHNA and YSLEER. CDR3 size: 15 residues. CDR3 bases: TGCGCCAGCAGCCAACCGTTACAGGGCGCCACTGAAGCTTTCTTT. As protein: CASSQPLQGATEAFF.

The sample holds one count of this clone. The chain recombines TRBV30 with TRBJ1-3; the D is unclear. Germline V lookup: CDR1 GTSNPN, CDR2 SVGIG (reference sequence). The CDR3 runs to 16 residues. The V end lost 3 bases, the J end lost 0 bases, and 15 bases lay between the germline ends. The DNA of the CDR3 is TGTGCCTGGAGCGGTCGGCGGAAAACCTCTGGAAACACCATATATTTT. It is translated as CAWSGRRKTSGNTIYF.

This clone occurred a few times. The V gene is TRBV29-1, the J gene TRBJ2-3; TRBD1 might be the D (6 bases). CDR1 is SQVTM, CDR2 ANQGSEA, per germline. CDR3 length: 13 residues. The V end lost 7 bases, the J end lost 2 bases, and 13 bases lay between the germline ends. CDR3 loop: CSAGQLDTDTQYF. In DNA, the CDR3 is TGCAGCGCCGGACAGCTAGACACAGATACGCAGTATTTT.

The chain carries TRBV7-2 and TRBJ2-5, with TRBD2 as a possible D gene (6 bases). CDR1 and CDR2 from the germline V gene are SGHTA and FQGNSA. CDR3 length equals 14 residues. The ends were cut back, 0 bases at V and 5 bases at J, with 10 bases in the middle. In nucleotides, the CDR3 is TGTGCCAGCAGCTTAGCGGGGGGAGGTGAGACCCAGTACTTC. Protein sequence: CASSLAGGGETQYF.

The rearrangement links TRBV5-6 to TRBJ1-2; no clear D gene. The germline gives CDR1 SGHDT, CDR2 YYEEEE. V dropped 4 bases and J dropped 1 base, with 14 bases sitting between them. The length of the CDR3 is 15 residues. CDR3 bases: TGTGCCAGCAGCGTTCGGGAAGGCTATAACTATGGCTACACCTTC. Encoded protein: CASSVREGYNYGYTF. Together with reference TRBV5-6 and TRBJ1-2, the CDR3 gives the full variable domain: DAGVTQSPTHLIKTRGQQVTLRCSPKSGHDTVSWYQQALGQGPQFIFQYYEEEERQRGNFPDRFSGHQFPNYSSELNVNALLLGDSALYLCASSVREGYNYGYTFGSGTRLTVV.

The rearrangement links TRBV9 to TRBJ2-7; D assignment may be TRBD1 or TRBD2 (5 bases each). Germline CDR1 SGDLS, CDR2 YYNGEE. Trimming cost V 4 bases and J 5 bases, with 10 bases left between them. The CDR3 loop spans 12 amino acids. The CDR3: CASSPGTDEQYF. For the CDR3, the DNA is TGTGCCAGCAGCCCCGGGACCGACGAGCAGTACTTC.

The chain combines TRBV15 with TRBJ1-5, with TRBD1 identical over 9 bases. The CDR3 loop spans 14 amino acids. V trimming: 1 base; J trimming: 9 bases; junction bases outside the gene matches: 4. Per the germline V gene, CDR1 is LNHNV and CDR2 is YYDKDF (reference sequence). CDR3 DNA sequence: TGTGCCACCAGCAGAGGACAGGGGGGACTGCCCCAGCATTTT. This gives the protein CATSRGQGGLPQHF.